A selection of T cell receptor beta chains follows, all from one sample in a study of beta chain features in type 1 diabetes. Clones were read by immunoSEQ multiplex PCR, and TCRdb kept only the in-frame ones, dropping some. The table records about 52,000 clones, 35% to 50% of them present only once. The specimen was Tregs from blood. Receptors originate from a young man with type 1 diabetes. Each CDR3 is given with its conserved first and last residue.

J: TRBJ1-2; V: TRBV6-4; CDR3: CASSDSSQAIYGYTF
J: TRBJ1-4; V: TRBV28; CDR3: CASSLGQGDEKLFF
J: TRBJ2-1; V: TRBV15; CDR3: CAAGAGSTYNEQFF
J: TRBJ2-7; V: TRBV4-2; CDR3: CASSGTGTSAYEQYF
J: TRBJ2-7; V: TRBV9; CDR3: CASSVGTGTYEQYF
J: TRBJ2-2; V: TRBV5-5; CDR3: CASSLPGANTGELFF
J: TRBJ2-7; V: TRBV19; CDR3: CASSRDREYEQYF
J: TRBJ2-3; V: TRBV11-1; CDR3: CASSLGLGDTQYF
J: TRBJ2-2; V: TRBV6-6; CDR3: CASTVRGVGELFF
J: TRBJ1-5; V: TRBV27; CDR3: CASSLSGGLSNQPQHF
J: TRBJ2-5; V: TRBV7-6; CDR3: CASSLAPGAQETQYF
J: TRBJ1-5; V: TRBV2; CDR3: CASRDRGGNQPQHF
J: TRBJ1-5; V: TRBV5-4; CDR3: CASSLDRADYQPQHF
J: TRBJ2-1; V: TRBV20-1; CDR3: CTGLADHEQFF
J: TRBJ1-5; V: TRBV6-6; CDR3: CASRPTGDNQPQHF
J: TRBJ2-1; V: TRBV19; CDR3: CASSPPWAGAHNEQFF
J: TRBJ2-1; V: TRBV19; CDR3: CASSILAGGLFF
J: TRBJ2-1; V: TRBV5-1; CDR3: CASNPDPGSYNEQFF
J: TRBJ1-5; V: TRBV30; CDR3: CAWDDRGRGQPQHF
J: TRBJ2-7; V: TRBV18; CDR3: CASSPRLAAFEQYF
J: TRBJ2-5; V: TRBV7-2; CDR3: CASSLAISGRETQYF
J: TRBJ2-1; V: TRBV6-5; CDR3: CASILAGNSGYEQFF
J: TRBJ1-4; V: TRBV18; CDR3: CASSFTFGANEKLFF
J: TRBJ2-1; V: TRBV5-1; CDR3: CASSPSGSDYNEQFF
J: TRBJ1-2; V: TRBV5-1; CDR3: CASSQLTGFGGYTF